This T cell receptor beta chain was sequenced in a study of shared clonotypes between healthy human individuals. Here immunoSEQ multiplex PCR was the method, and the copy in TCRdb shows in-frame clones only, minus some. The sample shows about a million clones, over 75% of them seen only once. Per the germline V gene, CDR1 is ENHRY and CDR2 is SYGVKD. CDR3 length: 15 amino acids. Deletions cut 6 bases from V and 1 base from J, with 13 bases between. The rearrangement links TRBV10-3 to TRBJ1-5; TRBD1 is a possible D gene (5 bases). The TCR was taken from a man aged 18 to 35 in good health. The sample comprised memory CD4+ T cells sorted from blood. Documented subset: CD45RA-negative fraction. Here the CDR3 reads CAISLSDSSNQPQHF. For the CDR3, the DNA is TGTGCCATCAGCCTTTCTGACAGCAGCAATCAGCCCCAGCATTTT.